The TCR beta chain described here comes from a study of CDR3 diversity in severe acne. In TCRdb, the PCR reads were re-called with MiXCR into one record per CDR3 protein. The sample holds approximately 79,000 distinct CDR3 sequences, roughly 52% seen once. Many counts were recorded for this clonotype. CDR3 size: 16 residues. The germline gives CDR1 KGHSY, CDR2 FQNENV. V lost 0 bases and J 0 bases, leaving 9 bases between the germline ends. The chain carries TRBV16 and TRBJ1-5; no clear D. This clonotype originated in a male donor in good health, serving as a control. The specimen was blood. The CDR3 DNA is TGTGCCAGCAGCCAATCGTCGGGATATAGCAATCAGCCCCAGCATTTT. This codes for CASSQSSGYSNQPQHF.